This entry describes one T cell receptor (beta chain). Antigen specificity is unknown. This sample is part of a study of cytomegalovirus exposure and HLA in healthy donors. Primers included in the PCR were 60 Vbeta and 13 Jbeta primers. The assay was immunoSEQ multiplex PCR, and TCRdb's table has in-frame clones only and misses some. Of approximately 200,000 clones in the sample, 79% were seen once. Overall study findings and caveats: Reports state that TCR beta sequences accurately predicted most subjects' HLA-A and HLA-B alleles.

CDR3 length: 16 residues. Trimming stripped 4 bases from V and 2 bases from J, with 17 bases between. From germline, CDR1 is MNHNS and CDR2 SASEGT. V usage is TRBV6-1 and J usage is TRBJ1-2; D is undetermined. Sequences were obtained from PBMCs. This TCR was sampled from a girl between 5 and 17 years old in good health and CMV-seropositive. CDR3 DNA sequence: TGTGCCAGCAGTGTAATCTCCCAGGAAGCAAACTATGGCTACACCTTC. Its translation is CASSVISQEANYGYTF.